This TCR beta chain stems from a study of blood T cell repertoires in COVID-19. Whole-study context: Sources were T cells, B-cell-depleted T cells, or PBMCs; the material itself was cDNA or gDNA.

Here immunoSEQ multiplex PCR was the method, and the copy in TCRdb shows in-frame clones only, minus some. The profile covers approximately 80,000 clones, with approximately 88% appearing a single time and roughly 46% taken by the ten largest. Germline V lookup: CDR1 MNHEY, CDR2 SVGAGI. The trim removed 5 bases at V and 5 bases at J, leaving 8 bases unmatched. The CDR3 is 14 amino acids. The J gene is TRBJ2-7, the V gene TRBV6-5, with 8 bases lining up with TRBD2. The sample was peripheral blood. The TCR sequence derives from a human donor in a cohort sampled during active COVID-19. CDR3: CASSQRSGSNEQYF. In DNA form, the CDR3 reads TGTGCCAGCAGTCAAAGGAGCGGGAGTAACGAGCAGTACTTC.